This entry concerns a single T cell receptor beta chain. In the study's own analysis: Amplification of reference gene primers was used by the study to estimate nucleated cell counts. Profiled with immunoSEQ multiplex PCR; TCRdb holds only in-frame clones, not every one. V and J calls and clone size are those listed in that table; D and trimming were worked out from the DNA. The sample yields 160,000 or so clones, 80% to 90% seen once. The data were taken from a study of blood T cell repertoires in COVID-19. Study information: The cDNA or gDNA used as material had been derived from T cells, B-cell-depleted T cells, or PBMCs.

The V gene lost 4 bases and the J gene lost 0 bases, with 10 bases spanning the gap. The CDR3 spans 14 residues. Germline V CDR1 and CDR2: SGHRS, YFSETQ. This TCR derives from a man between 60 and 70 years old with acute or convalescent COVID-19. V and J are TRBV5-1 and TRBJ2-5; D is perhaps TRBD2 (5 bases). Sequencing was performed on peripheral blood. The CDR3 reads CASSLTGYQETQYF. The DNA for the CDR3 is TGCGCCAGCAGCCTGACGGGGTACCAAGAGACCCAGTACTTC.